Below, one T cell receptor (beta chain) is given with its context. This clonotype was seen more than once but under ten times. Its cognate antigen has yet to be identified. It has no much larger one-base neighbor in the sample; base qualities were not kept. V is reduced by 6 bases and J by 5 bases, leaving a spacing of 10 bases between them. For CDR1 and CDR2, the germline V gene lists SQVTM and ANQGSEA. From the cysteine through the phenylalanine, the CDR3 covers 11 amino acids. The sequence is cut down to CDR3 DNA, 33 bases in frame from base 1. The library came from 5' RACE. The sample was run on an Illumina HiSeq 2500. A second about 7 to 11 cycle PCR used a sample-barcoded 5' primer and a J-beta primer mix. A template-switch 5' adaptor carrying 12 random nucleotides introduced a unique molecular identifier onto each TCR beta cDNA molecule. Each sample yielded at least 2.5 million CDR3-containing paired-end reads. First-strand cDNA synthesis was performed from all RNA using the Mint cDNA synthesis kit, with priming by a TRBC-specific oligonucleotide. Following uracil-DNA glycosylase treatment, all cDNA underwent a first 18-cycle PCR with the universal primers M1SS and BC2_uni_R. Processing in the source paper ran as follows. For normalization, 1 million high-quality reads were randomly selected from each sample, with every read carrying a distinct molecular identifier. Reads sharing molecular identifiers were discarded rather than binned into consensus sequences. MiTCR, run with a Q25 quality threshold and the strictest error-elimination algorithm, handled CDR3 identification, clonotype clustering and error correction. Lower-bound total TCR beta diversity was estimated with a nonparametric unseen species model using Euler transformation. Using fastp trimming at Q25 and MiXCR clonotype assembly, TCRdb reanalyzed the public sequencing data and kept in-frame beta chains. Rows are unified per CDR3 protein, each entry keeping the most common DNA and genes. TCRdb, not the authors, supplied the V and J calls. Recorded for this sample are about 2 million distinct CDR3 sequences; roughly 50% of them occurred a single time. The ten largest clones take up roughly 2.1% of the sample.

The donors were roughly 39 Caucasian individuals from Russia, aged 6 to 90 years, who were systemically healthy. About 10 milliliters of peripheral blood were collected from each donor into EDTA-treated Vacutainer tubes. Ficoll-Paque density-gradient centrifugation was used to isolate PBMCs, with at least 7 million obtained per sample. Total RNA was extracted from PBMCs with Trizol reagent, with at least 6 micrograms obtained per sample. Naive CD45RAhigh/CD27high T cell percentages were measured by flow cytometry on a PBMC aliquot from every donor. The sample originates from a study of blood T cells in healthy people across ages (dated by TCRdb to the mid-2010s). As for the study more broadly: In model experiments, template switching captured roughly one uniquely barcoded TCR beta cDNA molecule for every two T cells. The study measured age-related changes in TCR beta repertoire diversity using deep sequencing normalized with unique cDNA molecular identifiers. Four age groups were formed from the donors: young (average 16 years), middle-aged (approximately 42), aged (roughly 58) and long-lived (more than 75). To avoid experimental bias, donors of different ages were spread randomly across the sequencing lanes. Two additional independent replicas of 1 million unique cDNA reads from the same blood draw were analyzed for two donors (one aged 18 to 30 and one aged 80 or older). Study-level results and caveats: The CMV infection status of donors was not known, potentially confounding age-related changes in expanded clonotypes. A strong correlation was found between observed TCR beta diversity and the percentage of naive T cells measured by flow cytometry. Estimates of total diversity based on one million sequenced T cells were considered lower bounds and underestimates. As age increased, observed TCR beta diversity per million T cells dropped in a roughly linear way, and a significant reduction was already evident by age about 40. Since profiling was done on bulk unsorted PBMCs, naive and antigen-experienced compartments could not be conclusively compared. Compared with the aged group, the long-lived group had more naive CD4+ T cells, fewer expanded clones and increased TCR diversity, a pattern suggesting age selection.

The TCR comes from a woman aged 40-49 years in good health. Sequencing input: blood. The V and J genes are TRBV29-1 and TRBJ1-1; a tentative D match to TRBD1 spans 5 bases. The CDR3 amino acid sequence is: CSVGTRTEAFF. The nucleotides are TGCAGCGTAGGGACGAGGACTGAAGCTTTCTTT.